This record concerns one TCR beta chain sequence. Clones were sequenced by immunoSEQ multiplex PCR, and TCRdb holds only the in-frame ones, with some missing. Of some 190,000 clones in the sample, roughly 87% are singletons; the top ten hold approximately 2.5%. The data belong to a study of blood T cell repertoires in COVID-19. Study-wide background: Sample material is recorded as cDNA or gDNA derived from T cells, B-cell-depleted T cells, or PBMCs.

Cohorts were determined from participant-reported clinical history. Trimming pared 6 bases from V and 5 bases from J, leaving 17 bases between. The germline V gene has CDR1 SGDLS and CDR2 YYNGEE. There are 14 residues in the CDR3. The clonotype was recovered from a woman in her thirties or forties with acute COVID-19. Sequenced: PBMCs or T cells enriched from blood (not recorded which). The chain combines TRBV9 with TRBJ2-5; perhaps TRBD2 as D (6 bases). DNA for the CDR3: TGTGCCAGCACCCCAGGGCAGGCGGGGGAGACCCAGTACTTC. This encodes CASTPGQAGETQYF.